This passage covers 8 T cell receptor beta chains from one sample sequenced in a study of cytomegalovirus exposure and HLA in healthy donors. The PCR had 60 Vbeta and 13 Jbeta primers. Assay: immunoSEQ multiplex PCR; the TCRdb copy retains only in-frame clones and omits some. The data hold over 150,000 clones, with approximately 77% observed a single time. The specimen was PBMCs. The receptors were gathered from a man younger than 35 in good health and CMV-seronegative.

Comments on this clone: The same CDR3 is also encoded by other DNA sequences in this sample. The rearrangement joins TRBV9 to TRBJ2-3; D ambiguous. The CDR3 contains 13 residues. V was trimmed by 2 bases and J by 1 base, leaving 5 bases between them. The germline gives CDR1 SGDLS, CDR2 YYNGEE. The CDR3 reads CASSVSGTDTQYF. The CDR3 DNA reads as TGTGCCAGCAGCGTCTCGGGCACAGATACGCAGTATTTT.

The chain links TRBV29-1 to TRBJ2-7, with a possible D match to TRBD2 (7 bases). The CDR3 totals 13 residues. Between the trimmed V and J ends, which lost 7 bases and 0 bases, there was a span of 13 bases. Per the germline V gene, CDR1 is SQVTM and CDR2 is ANQGSEA. CDR3 region: CSAHGGASYEQYF. In DNA form, the CDR3 reads TGCAGCGCGCATGGGGGGGCCTCCTACGAGCAGTACTTC.

This chain joins TRBV6-1 and TRBJ2-3; the match to TRBD1 covers 9 bases. The germline CDR1 and CDR2 sequences are MNHNS and SASEGT. The trim removed 4 bases at V and 6 bases at J, leaving 5 bases unmatched. This CDR3 spans 14 amino acids. CDR3 nucleotide sequence: TGTGCCAGCAGTGTGCGACAGGGGGAGGATACGCAGTATTTT. Its translation: CASSVRQGEDTQYF.

The rearrangement uses TRBV5-1 and TRBJ2-7; 9 positions agree with TRBD2. The CDR3 consists of 16 residues. The ends lost 0 bases at V and 3 bases at J; junction bases unmatched: 7. The germline V gene encodes CDR1 SGHRS and CDR2 YFSETQ. CDR3 in amino acids: CASSLGGTSRIYEQYF. CDR3 sequence (DNA): TGCGCCAGCAGCTTGGGGGGGACTAGCAGGATCTACGAGCAGTACTTC.

This clone was seen only a few times. The J gene is TRBJ2-5, the V gene TRBV6-5; weak D call: TRBD2 (6 bases). The J call is in doubt because the DNA end fits TRBJ2-7 better. The CDR3 is 15 residues long. From germline, CDR1 is MNHEY and CDR2 SVGAGI. Here the CDR3 DNA reads TGTGCCAGCAGTTACTCTCTAGCGTCCTCCTACGAGCAGTACTTC. It yields the protein CASSYSLASSYEQYF.

V and J are TRBV5-8 and TRBJ2-1; 8 positions agree with TRBD1. V lost 4 bases, J lost 8 bases, and 11 bases stayed unmatched. CDR3 length: 15 residues. The germline CDR1 and CDR2 sequences are SGHTS and YDEGEE. This CDR3 is CASSQGQGHVDEQFF. Written as DNA, the CDR3 is TGTGCCAGCAGCCAAGGACAGGGACATGTCGATGAGCAGTTCTTC.

The rearrangement joins TRBV10-3 to TRBJ1-4; maybe TRBD1 (5 bases). This CDR3 region has 18 residues. Germline V gives CDR1 ENHRY, CDR2 SYGVKD. V was shortened by 0 bases and J by 1 base, with 15 bases between the two germline ends. CDR3 sequence: CAISESEGRGRTNEKLFF. The CDR3 DNA follows: TGTGCCATCAGTGAGTCGGAGGGGAGAGGGAGAACTAATGAAAAACTGTTTTTT.

This clone was picked up one time. The chain couples TRBV7-2 to TRBJ2-7, with 13 bases identical to TRBD2. V lost 4 bases to trimming and J lost 7 bases; unmatched junction nucleotides: 10. This CDR3 has 16 amino acids. Germline values: CDR1 SGHTA, CDR2 FQGNSA. Written as DNA, the CDR3 is TGTGCCAGCAGCTGGGGGGGGACTAGCGGGATAGAGGAGCAGTACTTC. Translating it yields CASSWGGTSGIEEQYF. The variable domain in full, with the rest retrieved from reference TRBV7-2 and TRBJ2-7, is GAGVSQSPSNKVTEKGKDVELRCDPISGHTALYWYRQSLGQGLEFLIYFQGNSAPDKSGLPSDRFSAERTGGSVSTLTIQRTQQEDSAVYLCASSWGGTSGIEEQYFGPGTRLTVT.